These 31 T cell receptor beta chains originate from one sample sequenced in a study of blood T cell repertoires in COVID-19. Repertoires were generated with immunoSEQ multiplex PCR, while TCRdb's copy carries only in-frame clones and drops some. The data show some 250,000 clones, over 85% seen once. The material sequenced was PBMCs or T cells enriched from blood (not recorded which). The receptor source for this set is a young woman with acute COVID-19.

There are a few counts of this clone. This chain uses TRBV4-2 with TRBJ2-7; D is ambiguous. The CDR3 consists of 15 residues. Deletions cut 3 bases from V and 0 bases from J, with 12 bases between. Germline V gene data show CDR1 as LGHNA and CDR2 as YNFKEQ. CDR3 coding DNA: TGTGCCAGCAGCCATGAACCCTCGAGCTCCTACGAGCAGTACTTC. It specifies CASSHEPSSSYEQYF.

The chain links TRBV27 to TRBJ2-6; maybe TRBD1 (6 bases). From germline, CDR1 is MNHEY and CDR2 SMNVEV (reference sequence). There are 14 residues in the CDR3. V was trimmed by 6 bases and J by 2 bases, leaving 8 bases between them. CDR3 DNA sequence: TGTGCCAGCAGGAAGGGGGCTGGGGCCAACGTCCTGACTTTC. Protein product: CASRKGAGANVLTF.

V gene TRBV27 combines with J gene TRBJ2-3; D remains unclear. The CDR3 loop spans 16 amino acids. Deletions cut 4 bases from V and 0 bases from J, with 14 bases between. The germline V gene has CDR1 MNHEY and CDR2 SMNVEV (reference sequence). CDR3 protein: CASSYTAPLSTDTQYF. CDR3 bases: TGTGCCAGCAGTTACACAGCTCCTTTGAGCACAGATACGCAGTATTTT.

The chain joins TRBV7-7 to TRBJ2-5, with unresolved D. This CDR3 contains 15 residues. Deletions cut 1 base from V and 5 bases from J, with 14 bases between. The germline gives CDR1 SSHAT, CDR2 FNYEAQ (reference sequence). As DNA, the CDR3 is TGTGCCAGCAGCTTAGACCTTGACTCCGGGGAGACCCAGTACTTC. Translated: CASSLDLDSGETQYF.

This clone came up once. The CDR3 region is CASSSTGRLQPQHF. Written as DNA, the CDR3 is TGTGCCAGCAGTAGCACAGGGCGTCTTCAGCCCCAGCATTTT. The V call is TRBV6-5, the J call TRBJ1-5, with D tentatively TRBD1 (6 bases). CDR1 MNHEY and CDR2 SVGAGI come from the germline V gene. The CDR3 is 14 amino acids. The ends were cut back, 5 bases at V and 6 bases at J, with 14 bases in the middle.

V gene TRBV7-2 combines with J gene TRBJ1-4; possible D gene TRBD1, 5 bases. V lost 1 base and J 5 bases, leaving 11 bases between the germline ends. This CDR3 contains 15 residues. Germline CDR1 reads SGHTA; CDR2 reads FQGNSA. CDR3: CASSLDRGLNEKLFF. CDR3 nucleotide sequence: TGTGCCAGCAGCTTAGATAGGGGTTTAAATGAAAAACTGTTTTTT.

The chain uses TRBV12-3 or TRBV12-4 and TRBJ1-2; D gene ambiguous. V was shortened by 7 bases and J by 8 bases, with 5 bases between the two germline ends. The CDR3 totals 9 residues. This chain's CDR3 is CASNGGYTF. Written as DNA, the CDR3 is TGTGCCAGCAACGGGGGCTACACCTTC.

The chain couples TRBV15 to TRBJ1-6; D may be TRBD1 (6 bases). In germline, CDR1 is LNHNV, CDR2 YYDKDF (reference sequence). The V and J ends lost 0 bases and 9 bases respectively, with 15 bases between them. This CDR3 contains 16 residues. CDR3 in amino acids: CATSRDPAGVASPLHF. The CDR3 bases are TGTGCCACCAGCAGAGATCCGGCAGGGGTGGCTTCACCCCTCCACTTT.

The CDR3 DNA reads as TGTGCCAGCAGCAGACAGGATAACTATGGCTACACCTTC. Amino acid sequence: CASSRQDNYGYTF. The chain has TRBV3-1 (or the pseudogene TRBV3-2) and TRBJ1-2; TRBD1 might be the D (6 bases). This CDR3 region has 13 residues. The germline CDR1 and CDR2 sequences are LGHDT and YNNKEL (reference sequence). Deletions cut 5 bases from V and 1 base from J, with 8 bases between.

The gene calls are TRBV2 and TRBJ2-3, with TRBD2 matching over 10 bases. CDR3 length: 18 amino acids. Unmatched junction bases numbered 9, after V lost 3 bases and J lost 0 bases. Germline loops: CDR1 SNHLY, CDR2 FYNNEI. CDR3 sequence reads: CASSENSGGLKSTDTQYF. The CDR3, as DNA: TGTGCCAGCAGTGAGAATAGCGGGGGGCTCAAAAGCACAGATACGCAGTATTTT. Supplemented by reference TRBV2 and TRBJ2-3, the full variable domain reads EPEVTQTPSHQVTQMGQEVILRCVPISNHLYFYWYRQILGQKVEFLVSFYNNEISEKSEIFDDQFSVERPDGSNFTLKIRSTKLEDSAMYFCASSENSGGLKSTDTQYFGPGTRLTVL.

This chain joins TRBV28 and TRBJ2-3, with D possibly matching TRBD1 (5 bases). V was trimmed by 6 bases and J by 3 bases, leaving 19 bases between them. In germline, CDR1 is MDHEN, CDR2 SYDVKM. The CDR3 loop spans 16 amino acids. In nucleotides, the CDR3 is TGTGCCAGCAGCCCCCCGAGCGTAGGGGTAACAGATACGCAGTATTTT. Its translation: CASSPPSVGVTDTQYF.

This chain connects TRBV6-2 or TRBV6-3 to TRBJ2-7; D is unresolved. Germline V gene sequence: CDR1 MNHEY, CDR2 SVGEGT. This CDR3 has 14 residues. V lost 0 bases and J 1 base, leaving 7 bases between the germline ends. CDR3 protein: CASSYSVGSYEQYF. The CDR3 nucleotides read TGTGCCAGCAGTTACTCGGTCGGTTCCTACGAGCAGTACTTC.

This clone was counted only a few times. V usage is TRBV7-6 and J usage is TRBJ2-7, with 9 nucleotides matching TRBD2. The V gene end was trimmed by 5 bases and the J gene end by 5 bases; junction bases not matched to a gene: 7. Germline values: CDR1 SGHVS, CDR2 FNYEAQ. The CDR3 extends over 14 amino acids. The CDR3 nucleotides read TGTGCCAGCAGCATTAGCGGGGGTACACACGAGCAGTACTTC. As protein: CASSISGGTHEQYF.

The rearrangement uses TRBV5-6 and TRBJ1-5; D may be TRBD1 (6 bases). Germline CDR1 reads SGHDT; CDR2 reads YYEEEE. V lost 6 bases to trimming and J lost 2 bases, with 12 bases between them. There are 14 residues in the CDR3. DNA for the CDR3: TGTGCCAGCACCCGTTGGGGGCGCAATCAGCCCCAGCATTTT. Residues: CASTRWGRNQPQHF.

This chain links TRBV18 with TRBJ2-7, with TRBD1 as a possible D gene (6 bases). The V and J ends lost 1 base and 6 bases respectively, with 13 bases between them. This CDR3 spans 14 amino acids. The germline gives CDR1 KGHSH, CDR2 LQKENI. In DNA, the CDR3 is TGTGCCAGCTCACCACGACAGGACCTTCCCGAGCAGTACTTC. Translation gives CASSPRQDLPEQYF. The full variable domain, with the rest looked up from reference TRBV18 and TRBJ2-7, is NAGVMQNPRHLVRRRGQEARLRCSPMKGHSHVYWYRQLPEEGLKFMVYLQKENIIDESGMPKERFSAEFPKEGPSILRIQQVVRGDSAAYFCASSPRQDLPEQYFGPGTRLTVT.

The J gene is TRBJ1-5, the V gene TRBV7-8; D might be TRBD1 (6 bases). The V gene's germline CDR1 is SGHVS and CDR2 FQNEAQ. Between the trimmed V and J ends, which lost 5 bases and 5 bases, there was a span of 13 bases. This CDR3 spans 14 amino acids. CDR3 sequence reads: CASSGGTIHQPQHF. The CDR3 DNA follows: TGTGCCAGCAGCGGAGGGACAATACATCAGCCCCAGCATTTT.

Note on this clone: Other DNA sequences in this specimen translate into the identical CDR3. The CDR3 DNA reads TGTGCCAGCTCACCCTCAGTGAACACTGAAGCTTTCTTT. It encodes CASSPSVNTEAFF. This chain connects TRBV18 to TRBJ1-1; the D is unclear. Deletions cut 3 bases from V and 0 bases from J, with 5 bases between. This CDR3 spans 13 amino acids. CDR1 is KGHSH and CDR2 is LQKENI in the germline V gene.

This clone is a singleton in its sample. The J gene is TRBJ1-1, the V gene TRBV29-1; D may be TRBD1 (5 bases). Deletions cut 6 bases from V and 10 bases from J, with 9 bases between. Looked up from germline, CDR1 is SQVTM and CDR2 is ANQGSEA. This CDR3 comprises 9 residues. CDR3 residues: CSVEQGAFF. In DNA form, the CDR3 reads TGCAGCGTCGAGCAGGGAGCTTTCTTT.

The CDR3 here is CASSLVEEQYF. Written as DNA, the CDR3 is TGTGCCAGCAGCTTGGTGGAGGAGCAGTACTTC. The chain uses TRBV5-5 and TRBJ2-7; D unresolved. This CDR3 comprises 11 residues. V was cut by 0 bases and J by 7 bases, with 5 bases left in between. Germline CDR1 SGHKS, CDR2 YYEKEE (reference sequence).

With respect to this clone: Other nucleotide sequences in the sample specify the same CDR3. The chain recombines TRBV6-1 with TRBJ2-5; 12 positions agree with TRBD2. The junction had 2 bases not matched to a gene; V was cut back by 2 bases and J by 4 bases. The CDR3 covers 15 residues. Germline CDR1 reads MNHNS; CDR2 reads SASEGT. The CDR3 here is CASSELAGGPETQYF. For the CDR3, the DNA is TGTGCCAGCAGTGAACTAGCGGGGGGGCCAGAGACCCAGTACTTC.

V and J are TRBV4-1 and TRBJ1-5; D is possibly TRBD1 (6 bases). Germline CDR1 MGHRA, CDR2 YSYEKL. This CDR3 comprises 14 residues. The V and J ends lost 1 base and 6 bases respectively, with 10 bases between them. The CDR3 region has the DNA TGCGCCAGCAGCCAAGGGACAGAAGGTCAGCCCCAGCATTTT. Translated, it gives CASSQGTEGQPQHF.

This clone was counted once. J is TRBJ1-2 and V is TRBV19; D unclear. The germline CDR1 and CDR2 sequences are LNHDA and SQIVND (reference sequence). V was clipped by 3 bases and J by 4 bases, with 15 bases between them. The CDR3 consists of 15 residues. As DNA, the CDR3 is TGTGCCAGTAGTATTACGGGAGGGATGGGCTATGGCTACACCTTC. As protein: CASSITGGMGYGYTF.

The chain links TRBV5-1 to TRBJ2-1; the match to TRBD2 covers 7 bases. V was clipped by 3 bases and J by 2 bases; unmatched bases: 2. This CDR3 is 14 amino acids long. Germline loops: CDR1 SGHRS, CDR2 YFSETQ. The DNA of the CDR3 is TGCGCCAGCAGCTCAGCGGGGACCTACAATGAGCAGTTCTTC. Its protein is CASSSAGTYNEQFF. The full variable domain, in which reference TRBV5-1 and TRBJ2-1 provide the parts outside the CDR3, is KAGVTQTPRYLIKTRGQQVTLSCSPISGHRSVSWYQQTPGQGLQFLFEYFSETQRNKGNFPGRFSGRQFSNSRSEMNVSTLELGDSALYLCASSSAGTYNEQFFGPGTRLTVL.

V gene TRBV6-2 or TRBV6-3 combines with J gene TRBJ1-4; TRBD1 might be the D (5 bases). The CDR3 has 15 residues. Between the trimmed V and J ends, which lost 0 bases and 7 bases, there was a span of 12 bases. Germline values: CDR1 MNHEY, CDR2 SVGEGT. The CDR3 spells CASSYSEGPGEKLFF. Written as DNA, the CDR3 is TGTGCCAGCAGTTACTCGGAGGGGCCCGGTGAAAAACTGTTTTTT.

The chain combines TRBV2 with TRBJ1-1; 7 bases align to TRBD1. From germline, CDR1 is SNHLY and CDR2 FYNNEI. Losses at the gene ends were 5 bases for V and 0 bases for J; bases not matched to a gene: 0. The CDR3 length is 13 residues. CDR3 in amino acids: CASSQGVNTEAFF. The CDR3 bases are TGTGCCAGCAGTCAGGGGGTGAACACTGAAGCTTTCTTT.

V and J are TRBV5-4 and TRBJ1-1; TRBD1 agrees at 10 bases. Germline CDR1 SGHNT, CDR2 YYREEE (reference sequence). V lost 4 bases to trimming and J lost 0 bases; unmatched junction nucleotides: 6. This CDR3 is 16 amino acids long. This CDR3 reads CASSGGTGALNTEAFF. The CDR3 DNA sequence: TGTGCCAGCAGCGGGGGGACAGGGGCCTTGAACACTGAAGCTTTCTTT.

The J gene is TRBJ2-3, the V gene TRBV10-3; 8 bases match TRBD1. Germline CDR1 reads ENHRY; CDR2 reads SYGVKD. The ends lost 6 bases at V and 1 base at J; junction bases unmatched: 6. The CDR3 length is 15 residues. This chain's CDR3 is CAIRSQGARTDTQYF. The CDR3 DNA is TGTGCCATCAGGAGCCAGGGGGCGCGCACAGATACGCAGTATTTT.

The chain has TRBV28 and TRBJ2-5; TRBD1 is a possible D gene (6 bases). CDR3 length equals 15 residues. CDR1 and CDR2 from the germline V gene are MDHEN and SYDVKM. V was shortened by 4 bases and J by 0 bases, with 12 bases between the two germline ends. The CDR3 DNA reads as TGTGCCAGCAGTTCCCAAACAGGGTACCAAGAGACCCAGTACTTC. Translating it yields CASSSQTGYQETQYF.

This clone appeared once. The CDR3 region is CASSLSSTGGPSPLHF. CDR3 DNA: TGTGCCAGCAGTTTATCTTCGACAGGCGGACCGTCACCCCTCCACTTT. The genes are TRBV27 and TRBJ1-6; D possibly corresponds to TRBD1 (6 bases). Germline CDR1 and CDR2: MNHEY and SMNVEV (reference sequence). The CDR3 covers 16 residues. V was pared by 0 bases and J by 10 bases, with 16 bases between.

The chain uses TRBV4-1 and TRBJ2-7, with a tentative D call TRBD2 (5 bases). The CDR3 has 12 residues. V gave up 3 bases and J gave up 3 bases, with 6 bases separating them. CDR1 is MGHRA, CDR2 YSYEKL, per germline. CDR3 nucleotides: TGCGCCAGCAGCCACCGGGACTACGAGCAGTACTTC. This codes for CASSHRDYEQYF.

V usage is TRBV6-4 and J usage is TRBJ2-1; the match to TRBD1 covers 7 bases. This CDR3 comprises 15 residues. V gave up 3 bases and J gave up 8 bases; unmatched junction bases: 10. Germline V gene sequence: CDR1 MRHNA, CDR2 SNTAGT. Here the CDR3 DNA reads TGTGCCAGCAGTGAGGACAGGTCGCTGGCGGATGAGCAGTTCTTC. Its translation: CASSEDRSLADEQFF.